The rows below give T cell receptor beta chains drawn from one sample of a study of blood T cell repertoires in COVID-19. The method was immunoSEQ multiplex PCR; TCRdb's version includes in-frame clones alone and lacks a portion of them. The data hold roughly 130,000 clones, with around 89% observed a single time. Sequenced material: peripheral blood. The receptors here all came from a human donor with COVID-19, enrolled during active disease. The donor label of this sample is uncertain. The CDR3 runs from the conserved cysteine through the conserved F or W. Fields, in order: J gene, V gene, D gene, clone size, CDR3 DNA, CDR3 protein. The D gene is left open where the match is weak. Size is stated for part of the rows, as once, few or many counts, or as a class when the clone is expanded.

>TRBJ2-1|TRBV5-1|-|-
TGCGCCAGCAGCTTGCTGTCCAGCTCCTACAATGAGCAGTTCTTC
CASSLLSSSYNEQFF
>TRBJ2-7|TRBV4-1|TRBD1|-
TGCGCCAGCAGCCTTGGACAGGGGATTAAGTACGAGCAGTACTTC
CASSLGQGIKYEQYF
>TRBJ2-3|TRBV18|TRBD2|few
TGTGCCAGCTCACCCCCGGGACTAGCGGGGGGGGATACGCAGTATTTT
CASSPPGLAGGDTQYF
>TRBJ1-4|TRBV7-9|-|-
TGTGCCAGCAGCTTAGAAGGGGCTCGCCCTAATGAAAAACTGTTTTTT
CASSLEGARPNEKLFF
>TRBJ1-5|TRBV2|TRBD1|-
TGTGCCAGCACCTCGGACAGGGGGCGCAATCAGCCCCAGCATTTT
CASTSDRGRNQPQHF
>TRBJ1-2|TRBV11-2|-|-
TGTGCCAGCAGCCCAGGGAATAGTAACTATGGCTACACCTTC
CASSPGNSNYGYTF
>TRBJ1-5|TRBV28|-|once
TGTGCCAGCAGCGTCGGAAGTCGGGGGAGCAATCAGCCCCAGCATTTT
CASSVGSRGSNQPQHF
>TRBJ1-1|TRBV2|-|-
TGTGCCAGCAGCATGAACACTGAAGCTTTCTTT
CASSMNTEAFF
>TRBJ1-1|TRBV10-1|-|-
TGCGCCAGCAGACAGGGAGGGGACACTGAAGCTTTCTTT
CASRQGGDTEAFF
>TRBJ2-1|TRBV11-2|-|-
TGTGCCAGCAGCTTATCGAGCGCTAGCTCCTACAATGAGCAGTTCTTC
CASSLSSASSYNEQFF
>TRBJ2-2|TRBV4-1|TRBD2|-
TGCGCCAGCAGCCAAGTGGGGCTAGCGGGAGGGCCGGGCACCGGGGAGCTGTTTTTT
CASSQVGLAGGPGTGELFF
>TRBJ2-5|TRBV10-1|-|-
TGCGCCAGCAGTGAGACAGGGCCCCCGGAGACCCAGTACTTC
CASSETGPPETQYF
>TRBJ1-1|TRBV11-2|TRBD1|-
TGTGCCAGCAGCCCCCCCCGACAGGGGTCTAACACTGAAGCTTTCTTT
CASSPPRQGSNTEAFF
>TRBJ2-7|TRBV7-9|-|-
TGTGCCAGCAGCTTAGATACCTCAGGGCCCCACGAGCAGTACTTC
CASSLDTSGPHEQYF
>TRBJ1-1|TRBV25-1|TRBD1|few
TGTGCCAGCAGTGAATATGGAGAGGGGGCCGGGATGAACACTGAAGCTTTCTTT
CASSEYGEGAGMNTEAFF
>TRBJ1-5|TRBV6-5|TRBD1|once
TGTGCCAGCAGGGACAGGGACAATCAGCCCCAGCATTTT
CASRDRDNQPQHF
>TRBJ1-1|TRBV3-1/TRBV3-2|-|-
TGTGCCAGCAGCCGGAGGGGGGGGGCTGAAGCTTTCTTT
CASSRRGGAEAFF
>TRBJ1-1|TRBV29-1|-|-
TGCAGCGTTGTCAGTGGGAACACTGAAGCTTTCTTT
CSVVSGNTEAFF
>TRBJ2-3|TRBV5-6|TRBD1|-
TGTGCCAGCAGCTCCGGGACAGGGGGCCCAATTGTCGCAGATACGCAGTATTTT
CASSSGTGGPIVADTQYF
>TRBJ1-5|TRBV25-1|-|-
TGTGCCAGCAGTGGAGAATATAGCAATCAGCCCCAGCATTTT
CASSGEYSNQPQHF
>TRBJ2-6|TRBV15|TRBD1|-
TGTGCCACCAGCAGCCGGGACAGGACCCCCTCTGGGGCCAACGTCCTGACTTTC
CATSSRDRTPSGANVLTF
>TRBJ1-1|TRBV6-5|-|-
TGTGCCAGCAGTTACTCGTCGGTCATGAACACTGAAGCTTTCTTT
CASSYSSVMNTEAFF
>TRBJ1-2|TRBV9|-|-
TGTGCCAGCAGCGTAGAGGTACAGAGCAGCCACTATGGCTACACCTTC
CASSVEVQSSHYGYTF
>TRBJ1-2|TRBV19|-|-
TGTGCCAGTAGTAACAGGACTAACTATGGCTACACCTTC
CASSNRTNYGYTF
>TRBJ1-4|TRBV5-1|TRBD1|-
TGCGCCAGCAGCCCGGGACAGGGAGAGGAAAAACTGTTTTTT
CASSPGQGEEKLFF
>TRBJ2-1|TRBV4-2|TRBD2|-
TGTGCCAGCAGCCGACAAGCGGGGGCTGGGGACAATGAGCAGTTCTTC
CASSRQAGAGDNEQFF
>TRBJ2-3|TRBV27|TRBD2|-
TGTGCCAGCAGTCCATGGACTAGCGGGGGGGCGAATACGCAGTATTTT
CASSPWTSGGANTQYF
>TRBJ1-2|TRBV5-1|-|-
TGCGCCAGCAGCTCCGGGGTCCCTAGGTATGGCTACACCTTC
CASSSGVPRYGYTF
>TRBJ2-1|TRBV6-1|TRBD2|-
TGTGCCAGCAGTGCCCTGTTTGAGCGGGGGCGTTCCTACAATGAGCAGTTCTTC
CASSALFERGRSYNEQFF
>TRBJ1-6|TRBV10-3|TRBD1|-
TGTGCCATCAGGGGACAGGGGGGGAATTCACCCCTCCACTTT
CAIRGQGGNSPLHF
>TRBJ2-2|TRBV11-3|TRBD1|-
TGTGCCAGCAGCTTCGGACAGGGGAGGGCCGGGGAGCTGTTTTTT
CASSFGQGRAGELFF
>TRBJ1-2|TRBV6-1|-|-
TGTGCCAGCAGTGAGGGGGAGGGGGTGAGTGGCTACACCTTC
CASSEGEGVSGYTF
>TRBJ2-7|TRBV10-3|-|-
TGTGCCATCAGTGAGTCTCGGACATACGCCTACGAGCAGTACTTC
CAISESRTYAYEQYF
>TRBJ1-6|TRBV2|-|once
TGTGCCAGCAACCTCCTAGGCTCCTATAATTCACCCCTCCACTTT
CASNLLGSYNSPLHF
>TRBJ1-6|TRBV6-6|-|-
TGTGCCAGCAGTCGACAAGACAGGAGCTCCTATAATTCACCCCTCCACTTT
CASSRQDRSSYNSPLHF
>TRBJ2-7|TRBV6-5|-|-
TGTGCCAGCAGTTACTCACGACAACGAACCTACGAGCAGTACTTC
CASSYSRQRTYEQYF
>TRBJ2-5|TRBV18|-|-
TGTGCCAGCTCACCACCCACTAGTAGAGAGACCCAGTACTTC
CASSPPTSRETQYF
>TRBJ1-5|TRBV2|-|-
TGTGCCAGCAGCAAATACAGGGCTATGGATCAGCCCCAGCATTTT
CASSKYRAMDQPQHF
>TRBJ1-2|TRBV7-9|-|-
TGTGCCAGCAGCCCCGCGAGCGCCGTAAACTATGGCTACACCTTC
CASSPASAVNYGYTF
>TRBJ1-2|TRBV5-1|-|-
TGCGCCAGCAGCGGCACAGGGCGCGCTAACTATGGCTACACCTTC
CASSGTGRANYGYTF
>TRBJ1-1|TRBV7-9|TRBD1|-
TGTGCCAGCAGCCCGGACAGGGCTACCACTGAAGCTTTCTTT
CASSPDRATTEAFF
>TRBJ1-1|TRBV12-1|-|-
TGTGCCAGCAGCTACGACAGGGAGGACACTGAAGCTTTCTTT
CASSYDREDTEAFF
>TRBJ2-7|TRBV24-1|-|-
TGTGCCACCAGTGATTTAGCTGCGGGTAGGAACGAGCAGTACTTC
CATSDLAAGRNEQYF
>TRBJ1-6|TRBV19|-|-
TGTGCCAGTAGTATGAGTTCAAGGGGGTCACCCCTCCACTTT
CASSMSSRGSPLHF
>TRBJ1-5|TRBV28|-|-
TGTGCCAGCAGTTTTGCGGGGCAGCGGCGCAATCAGCCCCAGCATTTT
CASSFAGQRRNQPQHF
>TRBJ2-7|TRBV29-1|TRBD1|once
TGCAGCGTTTCCCCCCAAAGGACAGGACCGAACGAGCAGTACTTC
CSVSPQRTGPNEQYF
>TRBJ2-1|TRBV19|TRBD1|once
TGTGCCAGTAAGGGGGCCTTGGACACGCAGTTCTTC
CASKGALDTQFF
>TRBJ2-1|TRBV6-7|TRBD2|-
TGTGCCAGCAGAGGGACTAGCGGGGGGATCCACAATGAGCAGTTCTTC
CASRGTSGGIHNEQFF
>TRBJ1-1|TRBV25-1|TRBD1|-
TGTGCCAGCTCCAGGACAGGACTGAACACTGAAGCTTTCTTT
CASSRTGLNTEAFF
>TRBJ2-7|TRBV6-2/TRBV6-3|TRBD2|-
TGTGCCAGCAGTCGTAGCGGGGCGAGCTCCTACGAGCAGTACTTC
CASSRSGASSYEQYF
>TRBJ1-6|TRBV2|-|-
TGTGCCATTTTGTCCTTTCAGGGACCCCTCCACTTT
CAILSFQGPLHF